Listed below are T cell receptor beta chains from one sample, sequenced in a study of CD8+ T cells in alopecia areata. TCRdb keeps only in-frame clones here, not all; method: immunoSEQ multiplex PCR. The data hold approximately 210,000 clones, with over 55% observed a single time. The sequencing used CD4+ T cells sorted from blood, collected at week 24, from a patient treated with tofacitinib. The receptor set was obtained from a human donor with alopecia areata. CDR3s include the opening cysteine and the closing phenylalanine or tryptophan. D genes are given only for firm matches. Clone size appears in some rows only: once, few, many, or a class for an expanded clone.

>TRBV10-3|TRBJ2-5|TRBD1|few
CATQGGHPGQYF
TGTGCCACACAGGGGGGCCACCCGGGACAGTACTTC
>TRBV4-3|TRBJ1-2|TRBD1|NA
CASSQRQGDGYTF
TGCGCCAGCAGCCAAAGACAGGGTGATGGCTACACCTTC
>TRBV30|TRBJ2-3|NA|NA
CAWSGGRSAYTDTQYF
TGTGCCTGGAGTGGTGGCCGGAGCGCTTACACAGATACGCAGTATTTT
>TRBV12-5|TRBJ1-5|NA|NA
CASGPQGINQPQHF
TGTGCTAGTGGTCCCCAGGGGATCAATCAGCCCCAGCATTTT
>TRBV7-6|TRBJ1-1|NA|few
CASSLVKDTEAFF
TGTGCCAGCAGCTTAGTTAAGGACACTGAAGCTTTCTTT
>TRBV30|TRBJ1-5|NA|NA
CAWSLRGARQPQHF
TGTGCCTGGAGCCTTCGGGGGGCCAGGCAGCCCCAGCATTTT
>TRBV19|TRBJ2-7|NA|NA
CASSIGPGPSYEQYF
TGTGCCAGTAGTATAGGGCCCGGGCCTTCCTACGAGCAGTACTTC
>TRBV6-1|TRBJ1-5|TRBD1|NA
CATRWTGLFPQHF
TGTGCCACCCGATGGACAGGGCTCTTCCCCCAGCATTTT
>TRBV29-1|TRBJ1-2|TRBD1|once
CSVITDRGGVNYGYTF
TGCAGCGTTATTACGGACAGGGGAGGGGTCAACTATGGCTACACCTTC
>TRBV5-6|TRBJ2-7|NA|once
CASSSPAGTYEQYF
TGTGCCAGCAGCTCACCCGCAGGAACCTACGAGCAGTACTTC
>TRBV30|TRBJ1-6|NA|NA
CAWGKNSPLHF
TGTGCCTGGGGCAAAAATTCACCCCTCCACTTT
>TRBV29-1|TRBJ2-1|NA|NA
CSVDGGSGPNNEQFF
TGCAGCGTAGACGGGGGATCGGGCCCCAACAATGAGCAGTTCTTC
>TRBV27|TRBJ1-6|NA|NA
CATQVGNNAGSPLHF
TGTGCCACCCAGGTGGGGAACAACGCCGGCTCACCCCTCCACTTT
>TRBV7-9|TRBJ2-2|TRBD1|many
CASSSRDRGRTGELFF
TGTGCCAGCAGCTCCCGGGACAGGGGGCGCACCGGGGAGCTGTTTTTT
>TRBV6-1|TRBJ1-1|TRBD1|few
CASSTTGTEAFF
TGTGCCAGCAGTACGACAGGGACTGAAGCTTTCTTT
>TRBV19|TRBJ1-5|TRBD1|many
CASSPGQGNQPQHF
TGTGCCAGTAGCCCGGGACAGGGCAATCAGCCCCAGCATTTT
>TRBV7-6|TRBJ2-5|NA|once
CASSQWGETQYF
TGCGCCAGCAGCCAGTGGGGGGAGACCCAGTACTTC
>TRBV30|TRBJ1-2|TRBD1|NA
CAWSRDSNGYTF
TGTGCCTGGAGTCGGGACAGTAATGGCTACACCTTC
>TRBV11-3|TRBJ1-1|NA|few
CASSQTPKGSFF
TGTGCCAGCAGTCAAACCCCGAAGGGAAGTTTCTTT